This TCR beta chain comes out of a study of molecular identifiers for immune sequencing clone quantification. This clonotype was picked up a small number of times. TCRdb reprocessed the PCR reads via MiXCR and lists one record per CDR3 protein. The sample consists of more than 250,000 distinct CDR3 sequences, about a fifth of them appearing once. The ends were cut back, 5 bases at V and 5 bases at J, with 19 bases in the middle. The CDR3 loop spans 15 amino acids. Germline V gives CDR1 SEHNR, CDR2 FQNEAQ (reference sequence). The clonotype was recovered from a human donor in good health. Some libraries in this study had Jurkat cell RNA spiked in. The V and J genes are TRBV7-9 and TRBJ2-7; possibly TRBD1 for D (6 bases). The sequenced sample was naive CD8+ T cells from blood, with Jurkat cell RNA spiked in. Noted subset: FACS-sorted CD8+CD4-CCR7+CD45RA+ naive T cells. In nucleotides, the CDR3 is TGTGCCAGCAGCACGGCACAGGGAGTTCTCCACGAGCAGTACTTC. Residues: CASSTAQGVLHEQYF.